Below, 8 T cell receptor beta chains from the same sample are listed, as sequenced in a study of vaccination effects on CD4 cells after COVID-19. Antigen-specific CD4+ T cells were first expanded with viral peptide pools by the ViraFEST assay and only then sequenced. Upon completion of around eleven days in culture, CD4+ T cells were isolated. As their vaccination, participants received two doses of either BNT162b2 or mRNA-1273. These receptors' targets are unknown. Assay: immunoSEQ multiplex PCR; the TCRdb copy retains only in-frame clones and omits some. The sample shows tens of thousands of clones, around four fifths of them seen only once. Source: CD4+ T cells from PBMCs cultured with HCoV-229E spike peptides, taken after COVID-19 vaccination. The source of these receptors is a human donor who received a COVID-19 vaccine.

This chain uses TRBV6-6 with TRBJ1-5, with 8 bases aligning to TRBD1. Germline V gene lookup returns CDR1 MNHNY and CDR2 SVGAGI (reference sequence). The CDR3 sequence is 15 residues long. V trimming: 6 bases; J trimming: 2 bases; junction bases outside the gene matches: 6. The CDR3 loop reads CASSDRGGGNQPQHF. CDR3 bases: TGTGCCAGCAGCGACAGGGGCGGTGGCAATCAGCCCCAGCATTTT.

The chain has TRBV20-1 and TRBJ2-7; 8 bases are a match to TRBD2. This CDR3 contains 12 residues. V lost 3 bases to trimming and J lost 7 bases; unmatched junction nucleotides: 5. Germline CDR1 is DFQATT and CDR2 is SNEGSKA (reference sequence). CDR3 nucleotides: TGCAGTGCTAGTCGGGGGGGCCATGAGCAGTACGTC. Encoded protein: CSASRGGHEQYV.

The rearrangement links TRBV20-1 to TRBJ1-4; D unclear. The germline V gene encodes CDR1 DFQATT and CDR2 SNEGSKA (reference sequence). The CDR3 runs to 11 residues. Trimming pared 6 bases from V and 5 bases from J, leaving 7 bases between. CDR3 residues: CSAAGNEKLFF. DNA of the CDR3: TGCAGTGCCGCGGGAAATGAAAAACTGTTTTTT.

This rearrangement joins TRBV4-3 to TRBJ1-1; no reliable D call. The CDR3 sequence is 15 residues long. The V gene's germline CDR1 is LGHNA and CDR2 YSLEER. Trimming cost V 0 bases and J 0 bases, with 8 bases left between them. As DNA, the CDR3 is TGCGCCAGCAGCCAAGATAGCGGGATGAACACTGAAGCTTTCTTT. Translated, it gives CASSQDSGMNTEAFF.

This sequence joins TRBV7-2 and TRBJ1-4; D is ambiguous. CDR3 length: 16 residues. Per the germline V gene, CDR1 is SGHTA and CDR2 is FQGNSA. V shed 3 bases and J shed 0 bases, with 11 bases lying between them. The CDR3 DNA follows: TGTGCCAGCAGCTTTAGCCTCTTAGCAACTAATGAAAAACTGTTTTTT. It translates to CASSFSLLATNEKLFF.

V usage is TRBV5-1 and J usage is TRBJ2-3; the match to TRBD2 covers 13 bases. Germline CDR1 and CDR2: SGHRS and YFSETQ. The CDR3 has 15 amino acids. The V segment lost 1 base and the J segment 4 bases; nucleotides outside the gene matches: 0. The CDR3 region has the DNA TGCGCCAGCAGCTTGACTAGCGGGGGGGCAGATACGCAGTATTTT. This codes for CASSLTSGGADTQYF.

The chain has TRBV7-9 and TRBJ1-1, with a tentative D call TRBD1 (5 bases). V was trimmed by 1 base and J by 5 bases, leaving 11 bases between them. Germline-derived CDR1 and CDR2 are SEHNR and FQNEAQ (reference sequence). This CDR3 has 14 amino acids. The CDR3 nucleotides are TGTGCCAGCAGCTTAGTGGGGGGGGTAACTGAAGCTTTCTTT. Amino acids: CASSLVGGVTEAFF.

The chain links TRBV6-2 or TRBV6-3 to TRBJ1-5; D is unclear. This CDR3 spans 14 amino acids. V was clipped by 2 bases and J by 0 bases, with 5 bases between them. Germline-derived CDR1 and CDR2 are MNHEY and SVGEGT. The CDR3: CASSYGNSNQPQHF. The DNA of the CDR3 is TGTGCCAGCAGTTACGGAAATAGCAATCAGCCCCAGCATTTT.